A selection of T cell receptor beta chains follows, all from one sample in a study of shared clonotypes between healthy human individuals. Some clones are missing from TCRdb's copy, which holds only in-frame ones; the method was immunoSEQ multiplex PCR. The sample shows about 710,000 clones, 72% of them seen only once. Input material: memory CD4+ T cells sorted from blood. The receptors come from a woman aged 25-40 years in good health. Both conserved end residues are part of each CDR3. A D gene is named only where the DNA matches it firmly. Clone sizes are given selectively: once, few, many, or a class where the clone is expanded.

J | D | size | V | DNA | CDR3
TRBJ2-2 | NA | NA | TRBV6-1 | TGTGCCAGCAACTTCAACAGGGATATGGGGGAGCTGTTTTTT | CASNFNRDMGELFF
TRBJ2-5 | NA | many | TRBV2 | TGTGCCAGCAGTGAAAGGAGGGAGACCCAGTACTTC | CASSERRETQYF
TRBJ2-1 | TRBD1 | NA | TRBV27 | TGTGCCAGCAGTTTCAGGGGGCCTTCCTACAATGAGCAGTTCTTC | CASSFRGPSYNEQFF
TRBJ1-4 | TRBD1 | NA | TRBV15 | TGTGCCACCAGCAGAGAAGTTGGGACAGGGCCTGAAAAACTGTTTTTT | CATSREVGTGPEKLFF
TRBJ2-2 | NA | NA | TRBV7-3 | TGTGCCAGCGAACCCCCGCGGTACACCGGGGAGCTGTTTTTT | CASEPPRYTGELFF
TRBJ1-2 | NA | NA | TRBV30 | TGTGCCTGGAGTGTAGTGAACTATGGCTACACCTTC | CAWSVVNYGYTF
TRBJ2-3 | NA | NA | TRBV18 | TGTGCCAGCTCACAGCGGGCCTTAACGCAGTATTTT | CASSQRALTQYF
TRBJ1-5 | NA | NA | TRBV28 | TGTGCCAGCAGTTTAAGCCGTTGGACGGGTCAGCCCCAGCATTTT | CASSLSRWTGQPQHF
TRBJ1-1 | TRBD1 | NA | TRBV27 | TGTGCCAGCAGTTGGATGGCAGGGGGAAACACTGAAGCTTTCTTT | CASSWMAGGNTEAFF
TRBJ2-1 | NA | NA | TRBV7-9 | TGTGCCAGCAGCCAAACAGGGAGCTCCTACAATGAGCAGTTCTTC | CASSQTGSSYNEQFF
TRBJ1-4 | NA | NA | TRBV15 | TGTGCCACCAGCAGAGATTGGGGTTCAACTAATGAAAAACTGTTTTTT | CATSRDWGSTNEKLFF
TRBJ1-1 | NA | once | TRBV7-2 | TGTGCCAGCAGCTCTGTGGTACAGGTGAACACTGAAGCTTTCTTT | CASSSVVQVNTEAFF
TRBJ1-2 | NA | NA | TRBV6-5 | TGTGCCAGCAGCCCAACAGGGCGGGGTGGCTACACCTTC | CASSPTGRGGYTF
TRBJ1-4 | NA | NA | TRBV23-1 | TGCGCCAGCAGTCACACAGCGGGAGGGGAGAGCAATGAAAAACTGTTTTTT | CASSHTAGGESNEKLFF
TRBJ2-7 | NA | NA | TRBV15 | TGTGCCACCAGCAGAGATCTTAGCTTGGGCCCCGGGGTTAACTACGAGCAGTACTTC | CATSRDLSLGPGVNYEQYF
TRBJ2-1 | TRBD1 | NA | TRBV27 | TGTGCCACCAGTGACGCAGCTGGGACAGGGAAAGGGAATGAGCAGTTCTTC | CATSDAAGTGKGNEQFF
TRBJ1-1 | NA | NA | TRBV5-4 | TGTGCCAGCAGCTTTGGAGGGGAAAACACTGAAGCTTTCTTT | CASSFGGENTEAFF
TRBJ2-7 | TRBD1 | NA | TRBV5-1 | TGCGCCAGCAGCGCTGGGACAGGGGGCCTCGAGCAGTACTTC | CASSAGTGGLEQYF
TRBJ2-3 | NA | once | TRBV19 | TGTGCCAGTAGTATCAGGGCAGGAACTACAGATACGCAGTATTTT | CASSIRAGTTDTQYF
TRBJ1-1 | TRBD1 | NA | TRBV28 | TGTGCCTGTGGATTTGGGGGACAGGGGGCACTGGGGCGCGGCACTGAAGCTTTCTTT | CACGFGGQGALGRGTEAFF
TRBJ1-2 | NA | few | TRBV7-9 | TGTGCCAGCAGCCCCCAGGGATGGACTGGCTACACCTTC | CASSPQGWTGYTF
TRBJ2-1 | NA | NA | TRBV7-2 | TGTGCCAGCAGCCCCCAGAGGGACTCACAGGAGCAGTTCTTC | CASSPQRDSQEQFF
TRBJ1-3 | NA | NA | TRBV28 | TGTGCCAGCAGTTTACGAGGTTCAGCCAACTACTCTGGAAACACCATATATTTT | CASSLRGSANYSGNTIYF
TRBJ2-2 | NA | NA | TRBV5-4 | TGTGCCAGCAGCTTGGACTTCTCGAACACCGGGGAGCTGTTTTTT | CASSLDFSNTGELFF
TRBJ2-1 | NA | NA | TRBV28 | TGTGCCAGCAGTTTAAACAGGGAAGGGAATGAGCAGTTCTTC | CASSLNREGNEQFF
TRBJ2-3 | TRBD1 | NA | TRBV29-1 | TGCAGCGTTGAAGAGGGGACAGGGTTCTCGCCAGATACGCAGTATTTT | CSVEEGTGFSPDTQYF
TRBJ1-4 | NA | NA | TRBV5-1 | TGCGCCAGCGCCACCTTCGGCAATGAAAAACTGTTTTTT | CASATFGNEKLFF
TRBJ2-5 | TRBD2 | NA | TRBV5-6 | TGTGCCAGCAGCACGACGGGAGGGATCCAAGAGACCCAGTACTTC | CASSTTGGIQETQYF
TRBJ2-3 | TRBD2 | NA | TRBV18 | TGTGCCAGCTCATCTTCTAGCGGGAGGCGCACAGATACGCAGTATTTT | CASSSSSGRRTDTQYF
TRBJ2-1 | TRBD1 | NA | TRBV18 | TGTGCCAGCTCACTAGTCGGGACAGGGGACAATGAGCAGTTCTTC | CASSLVGTGDNEQFF
TRBJ2-2 | NA | many | TRBV10-1 | TGCGCCAGCAGTGAGTCGCCCGAGGCCGGGGAGCTGTTTTTT | CASSESPEAGELFF
TRBJ2-4 | NA | NA | TRBV1 | TGCACCAGCAGCCAGGAACTAGCGGGAGAGGTAGGCAAAAACATTCAGTACTTC | CTSSQELAGEVGKNIQYF
TRBJ1-1 | NA | NA | TRBV7-2 | TGTGCCAGCAGCTTATACGCGAACACTGAAGCTTTCTTT | CASSLYANTEAFF
TRBJ2-2 | NA | NA | TRBV5-6 | TGTGCCAGCCAGCTTGAGGGACCCCATCCCAACACCGGGGAGCTGTTTTTT | CASQLEGPHPNTGELFF
TRBJ1-1 | NA | NA | TRBV7-2 | TGTGCCAGCAGCCAAACAGAGAGTAGGGGGGTCGGAGTGAACACTGAAGCTTTCTTT | CASSQTESRGVGVNTEAFF
TRBJ1-4 | TRBD1 | once | TRBV18 | TGTGCCAGCTCACCTCGAACCGGGACAGGTCTCTCCAAACTGTTTTTT | CASSPRTGTGLSKLFF
TRBJ2-7 | NA | NA | TRBV27 | TGTGCCAGCAGGAACAGGGTTTGGAGCGAGCAGTACTTC | CASRNRVWSEQYF
TRBJ2-3 | NA | NA | TRBV18 | TGTGCCAGCTCACCGGACTCAGTTACGCAGTATTTT | CASSPDSVTQYF
TRBJ1-2 | NA | NA | TRBV6-1 | TGTGCCAGCAGTGTGGACGTTAAAGGCTACACCTTC | CASSVDVKGYTF
TRBJ1-4 | NA | NA | TRBV4-1 | TGCGCCAGCAGACAGGGAAGGGGGGCAACTAATGAAAAACTGTTTTTT | CASRQGRGATNEKLFF
TRBJ2-2 | NA | many | TRBV30 | TGTGCCTGGAGCAGAAGGGGTGGAACCGGGGAGCTGTTTTTT | CAWSRRGGTGELFF
TRBJ1-2 | TRBD1 | many | TRBV6-1 | TGTGCCAGCAGTGGCCGGCTCCGGGACAGGGATAACTATGGCTACACCTTC | CASSGRLRDRDNYGYTF
TRBJ2-7 | NA | once | TRBV7-8 | TGTGCCAGCAGCTTAGCAATGGAGGGGCACGAGCAGTACTTC | CASSLAMEGHEQYF
TRBJ1-2 | TRBD1 | NA | TRBV2 | TGTGCCAGCAGTGTAACAGGGGGAAGTGGCTACACCTTC | CASSVTGGSGYTF
TRBJ2-5 | NA | NA | TRBV30 | TGTGCCTGGAGTCGGGGACCGGAGACCCAGTACTTC | CAWSRGPETQYF
TRBJ1-1 | NA | once | TRBV28 | TGTGCCAGCAGTCTCGAAGGCACTGAAGCTTTCTTT | CASSLEGTEAFF
TRBJ1-2 | NA | NA | TRBV2 | TGTGCCAGCAGGGGGGCCAGGGATTATGGCTACACCTTC | CASRGARDYGYTF
TRBJ2-3 | TRBD1 | once | TRBV2 | TGTGCCAGCAGTGGGGACAGGGGGACAGATACGCAGTATTTT | CASSGDRGTDTQYF
TRBJ2-2 | NA | NA | TRBV30 | TGTGCCTGGAGGTCTGTGGGAAACACCGGGGAGCTGTTTTTT | CAWRSVGNTGELFF
TRBJ2-5 | NA | NA | TRBV4-1 | TGCGCCAGCAGCCACGGACACCTTCCTGAGACCCAGTACTTC | CASSHGHLPETQYF
TRBJ2-7 | TRBD2 | NA | TRBV18 | TGTGCCAGCTCACCCGGAGAGAGCGGGAGGTGGTACTTC | CASSPGESGRWYF
TRBJ1-5 | NA | few | TRBV6-5 | TGTGCCAGCAGTTCGGGTCAGCCCCAGCATTTT | CASSSGQPQHF
TRBJ2-7 | NA | NA | TRBV6-1 | TGTGCCAGCAGTGGGTGGGTGGAAGGGTCCGACGAGCAGTACTTC | CASSGWVEGSDEQYF
TRBJ2-5 | NA | NA | TRBV7-2 | TGTGCCAGCAGCGCTCCAAACCAAGAGACCCAGTACTTC | CASSAPNQETQYF